This TCR beta chain was recorded in a study of T cell responses to AZD1222 COVID-19 vaccine. Whole-study results and caveats: Variant regions that are unmutated are reportedly the target of nearly half of spike-specific TCRs.

In the case of this clone: Its specificity is unknown.

The CDR3 extends over 14 amino acids. V lost 0 bases to trimming and J lost 2 bases, with 7 bases between them. In germline, CDR1 is LGHDT, CDR2 YNNKEL (reference sequence). The repertoire was sequenced with immunoSEQ multiplex PCR; TCRdb's copy has only in-frame clones and lacks some. The sample lists about 100,000 clones, around nine tenths occurring once. The clonotype originates from an adult in good health. Here the sequenced sample was peripheral blood, taken on day 0 of AZD1222 vaccination. The V call is TRBV3-1 (or the pseudogene TRBV3-2), the J call TRBJ2-5, with D perhaps TRBD1 (6 bases). For the CDR3, the DNA is TGTGCCAGCAGCCAAGAACAGGGACAAGAGACCCAGTACTTC. Encoded protein: CASSQEQGQETQYF.